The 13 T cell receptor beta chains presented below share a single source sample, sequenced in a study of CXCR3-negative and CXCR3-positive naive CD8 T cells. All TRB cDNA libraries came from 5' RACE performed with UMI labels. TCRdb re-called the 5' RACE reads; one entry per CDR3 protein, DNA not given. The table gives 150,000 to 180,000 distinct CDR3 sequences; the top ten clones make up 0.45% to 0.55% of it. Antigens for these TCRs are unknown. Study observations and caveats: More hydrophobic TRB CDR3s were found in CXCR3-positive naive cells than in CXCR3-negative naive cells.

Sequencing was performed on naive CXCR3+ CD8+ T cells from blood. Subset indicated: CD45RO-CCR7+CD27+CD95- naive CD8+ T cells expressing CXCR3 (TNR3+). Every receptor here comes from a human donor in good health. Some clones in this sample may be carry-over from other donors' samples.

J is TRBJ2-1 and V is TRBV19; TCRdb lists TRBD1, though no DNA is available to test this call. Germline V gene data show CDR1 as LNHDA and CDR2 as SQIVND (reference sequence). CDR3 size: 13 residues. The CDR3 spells CASSILGPREQFF.

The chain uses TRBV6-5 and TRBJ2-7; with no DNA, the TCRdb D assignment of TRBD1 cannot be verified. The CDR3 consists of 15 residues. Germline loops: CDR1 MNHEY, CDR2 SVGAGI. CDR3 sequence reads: CASSSYRGPGAEQYF.

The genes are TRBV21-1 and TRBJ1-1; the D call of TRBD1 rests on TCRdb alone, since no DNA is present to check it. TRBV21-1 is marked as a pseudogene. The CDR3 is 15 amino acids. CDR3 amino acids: CASSNGGGLNTEAFF.

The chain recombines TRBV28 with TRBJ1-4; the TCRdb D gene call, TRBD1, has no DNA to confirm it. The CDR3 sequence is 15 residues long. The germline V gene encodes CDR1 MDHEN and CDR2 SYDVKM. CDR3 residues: CASSPYMGTNEKLFF.

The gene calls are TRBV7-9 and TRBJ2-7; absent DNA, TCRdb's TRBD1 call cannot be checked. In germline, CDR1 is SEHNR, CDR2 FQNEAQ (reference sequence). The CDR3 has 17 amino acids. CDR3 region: CASSRTGTGVFGYEQYF.

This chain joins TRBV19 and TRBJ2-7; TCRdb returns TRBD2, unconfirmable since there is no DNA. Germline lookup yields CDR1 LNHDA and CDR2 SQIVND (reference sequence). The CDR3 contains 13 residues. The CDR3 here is CNKRRVSAYEQYF.

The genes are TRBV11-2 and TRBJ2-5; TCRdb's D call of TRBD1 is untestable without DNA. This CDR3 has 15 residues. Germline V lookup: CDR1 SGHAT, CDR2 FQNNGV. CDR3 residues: CASSKTGEGWETQYF. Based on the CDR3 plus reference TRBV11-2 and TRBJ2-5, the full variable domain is EAGVAQSPRYKIIEKRQSVAFWCNPISGHATLYWYQQILGQGPKLLIQFQNNGVVDDSQLPKDRFSAERLKGVDSTLKIQPAKLEDSAVYLCASSKTGEGWETQYFGPGTRLLVL.

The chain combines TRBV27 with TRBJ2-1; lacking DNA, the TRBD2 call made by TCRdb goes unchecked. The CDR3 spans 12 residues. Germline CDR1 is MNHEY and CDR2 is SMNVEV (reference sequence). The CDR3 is CASMGTYNEQFF.

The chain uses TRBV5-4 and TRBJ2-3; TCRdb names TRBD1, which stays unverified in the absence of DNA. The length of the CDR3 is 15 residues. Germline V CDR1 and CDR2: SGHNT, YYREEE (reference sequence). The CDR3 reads CASSFLAGGTDTQYF.

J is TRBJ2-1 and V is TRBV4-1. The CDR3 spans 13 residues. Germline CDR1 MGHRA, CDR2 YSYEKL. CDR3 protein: CASSQDAANEQFF.

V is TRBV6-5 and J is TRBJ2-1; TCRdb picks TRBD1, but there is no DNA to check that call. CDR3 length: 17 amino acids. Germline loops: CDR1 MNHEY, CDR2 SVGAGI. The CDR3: CASSLTGPLYQNNEQFF.

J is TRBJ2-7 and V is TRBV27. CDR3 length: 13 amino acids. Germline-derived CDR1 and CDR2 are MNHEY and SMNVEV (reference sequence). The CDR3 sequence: CASSLGRTYEQYF.

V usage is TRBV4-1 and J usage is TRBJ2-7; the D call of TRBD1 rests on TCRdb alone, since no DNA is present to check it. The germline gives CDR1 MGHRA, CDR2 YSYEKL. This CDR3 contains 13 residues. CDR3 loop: CASSQVGAVEQYF.